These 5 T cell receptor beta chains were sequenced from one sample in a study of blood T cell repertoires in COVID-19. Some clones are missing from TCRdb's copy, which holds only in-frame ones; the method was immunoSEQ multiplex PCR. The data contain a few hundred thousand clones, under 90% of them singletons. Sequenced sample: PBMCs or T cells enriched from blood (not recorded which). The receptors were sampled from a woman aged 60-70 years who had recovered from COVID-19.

CDR3 DNA: TGTGCCAGTAAGGACAGGGTGGATTCACCCCTCCACTTT. Translating gives CASKDRVDSPLHF. The V and J genes are TRBV19 and TRBJ1-6; 8 bases line up with TRBD1. The CDR3 has 13 amino acids. The germline CDR1 and CDR2 sequences are LNHDA and SQIVND (reference sequence). V dropped 7 bases and J dropped 8; count of bases not matched to a gene: 4.

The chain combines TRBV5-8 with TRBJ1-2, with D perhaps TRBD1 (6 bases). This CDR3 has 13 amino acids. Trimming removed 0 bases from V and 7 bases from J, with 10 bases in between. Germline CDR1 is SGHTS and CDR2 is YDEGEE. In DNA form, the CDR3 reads TGTGCCAGCAGCTTGGGGGGGGGCCGTGGCTACACCTTC. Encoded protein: CASSLGGGRGYTF.

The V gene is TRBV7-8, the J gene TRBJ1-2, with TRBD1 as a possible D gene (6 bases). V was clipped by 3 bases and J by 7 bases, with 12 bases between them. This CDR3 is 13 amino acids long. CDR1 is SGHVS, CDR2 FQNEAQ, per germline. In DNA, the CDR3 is TGTGCCAGCAGCTTCTATCCACAGGGTGGCTACACCTTC. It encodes CASSFYPQGGYTF.

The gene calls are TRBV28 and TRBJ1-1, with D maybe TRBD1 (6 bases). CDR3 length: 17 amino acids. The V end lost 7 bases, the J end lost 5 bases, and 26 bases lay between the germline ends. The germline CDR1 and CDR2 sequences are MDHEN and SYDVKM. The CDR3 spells CASNWGGRFPTSTEAFF. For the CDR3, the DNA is TGTGCCAGCAACTGGGGGGGCCGGTTCCCCACGAGTACTGAAGCTTTCTTT.

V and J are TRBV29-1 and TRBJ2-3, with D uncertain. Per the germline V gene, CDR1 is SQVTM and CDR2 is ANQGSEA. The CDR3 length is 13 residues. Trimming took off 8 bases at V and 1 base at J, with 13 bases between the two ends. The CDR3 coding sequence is TGCAGCTTAAGAGGAGACGGCACAGATACGCAGTATTTT. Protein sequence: CSLRGDGTDTQYF.